One sample yielded the 27 T cell receptor beta chains listed below, sequenced in a study of CD4 T cells in relation to SARS-CoV-2 and coronaviruses. Unexposed donor CD4+ T cells date from about 2011-2018, before the COVID-19 pandemic. CD4+ T cells were isolated from the cells after about ten days of culture. TCRdb's copy holds only in-frame clones and misses some; the assay was immunoSEQ multiplex PCR. The sample records 20,000 to 25,000 clones, roughly 66% being singletons. No antigens are known for them. The material sequenced was CD4+ T cells from PBMCs, cultured in vitro. Every receptor here comes from a human donor in good health.

J is TRBJ1-5 and V is TRBV30; D not certain. Trimming left V 8 bases short and J 3 bases short, with 20 bases between. CDR1 and CDR2 from the germline V gene are GTSNPN and SVGIG (reference sequence). This CDR3 is 15 amino acids long. The CDR3: CARVGEWKINQPQHF. Written as DNA, the CDR3 is TGTGCCCGGGTCGGAGAATGGAAGATCAATCAGCCCCAGCATTTT. The variable domain in full, completed from reference TRBV30 and TRBJ1-5, reads SQTIHQWPATLVQPVGSPLSLECTVEGTSNPNLYWYRQAAGRGLQLLFYSVGIGQISSEVPQNLSASRPQDRQFILSSKKLLLSDSGFYLCARVGEWKINQPQHFGDGTRLSIL.

The sample holds a few counts of this clone. The chain is built from TRBV7-2 and TRBJ1-4; 9 bases are shared with TRBD1. The CDR3 covers 14 residues. Losses at the gene ends were 5 bases for V and 7 bases for J; bases not matched to a gene: 5. Germline assignment: CDR1 SGHTA and CDR2 FQGNSA. CDR3: CASSRDRGGEKLFF. The CDR3 DNA is TGTGCCAGCAGCCGCGACAGGGGGGGTGAAAAACTGTTTTTT.

The rearrangement joins TRBV18 to TRBJ2-5; possibly TRBD1 or TRBD2 for D (5 bases each). The CDR3 totals 13 residues. Germline V CDR1 and CDR2: KGHSH, LQKENI. V was pared by 4 bases and J by 7 bases, with 13 bases between. CDR3 coding DNA: TGTGCCAGCTCACTAAGTTGGGACGCGACCCAGTACTTC. The encoded protein is CASSLSWDATQYF.

The rearrangement joins TRBV29-1 to TRBJ1-1; TRBD1 is a possible D gene (6 bases). This CDR3 contains 14 residues. Germline CDR1 reads SQVTM; CDR2 reads ANQGSEA. V was clipped by 1 base and J by 1 base, with 10 bases between them. The CDR3 region has the DNA TGCAGCGTTGAAGCCTGGACAGCGAACACTGAAGCTTTCTTT. Translated: CSVEAWTANTEAFF.

A few counts support this clone. The chain couples TRBV7-9 to TRBJ2-5; possible D gene TRBD2, 6 bases. This CDR3 is 12 amino acids long. Trimming took off 11 bases at V and 4 bases at J, with 14 bases between the two ends. Germline V gene data show CDR1 as SEHNR and CDR2 as FQNEAQ (reference sequence). CDR3 DNA sequence: TGTGCCGCCTCCCTGGGGGGAGAGACCCAGTACTTC. This codes for CAASLGGETQYF.

The chain carries TRBV19 and TRBJ2-3; TRBD2 matches at 7 bases. The V and J ends lost 5 bases and 0 bases, in that order; junction bases with no gene match: 5. The CDR3 length is 15 residues. Germline V gene sequence: CDR1 LNHDA, CDR2 SQIVND (reference sequence). CDR3 amino acids: CASSSGLLSTDTQYF. As DNA, the CDR3 is TGTGCCAGTAGTTCGGGACTACTTAGCACAGATACGCAGTATTTT.

CDR3 residues: CASSLPQTYGSDTQYF. In DNA form, the CDR3 reads TGTGCCAGCAGCTTGCCGCAAACCTACGGCTCAGATACGCAGTATTTT. This rearrangement joins TRBV5-6 to TRBJ2-3; D unresolved. The ends were cut back, 1 base at V and 4 bases at J, with 16 bases in the middle. The CDR3 runs to 16 residues. The germline V gene has CDR1 SGHDT and CDR2 YYEEEE.

The genes are TRBV7-3 and TRBJ2-1; 12 nucleotides agree with TRBD2. CDR1 is SGHTA and CDR2 is FQGTGA in the germline V gene. The length of the CDR3 is 15 residues. V lost 2 bases, J lost 9 bases, and 5 bases stayed unmatched. The CDR3 sequence: CASSLFLAGGREQFF. The CDR3 DNA reads TGTGCCAGCAGCTTATTCCTAGCGGGAGGGCGTGAGCAGTTCTTC.

J is TRBJ2-5 and V is TRBV29-1; D gene unclear. V lost 8 bases to trimming and J lost 4 bases, with 17 bases between them. CDR1 SQVTM and CDR2 ANQGSEA come from the germline V gene. The CDR3 contains 13 residues. Here the CDR3 reads CSLSSVVGETQYF. The CDR3 DNA reads TGCAGCCTGTCGTCGGTAGTGGGAGAGACCCAGTACTTC.

Only a few counts were recorded for this clone. The chain has TRBV5-1 and TRBJ2-2, with D tentatively TRBD1 (6 bases). Trimming left V 4 bases short and J 4 bases short, with 23 bases between. The CDR3 is 18 amino acids. Germline V lookup: CDR1 SGHRS, CDR2 YFSETQ. DNA for the CDR3: TGCGCCAGCAGCGGAAGTATTGGGGGCCCAGTGGGCACCGGGGAGCTGTTTTTT. Translation: CASSGSIGGPVGTGELFF.

V is TRBV19 and J is TRBJ1-4; no definite D call. Trimming removed 5 bases from V and 3 bases from J, with 10 bases in between. CDR3 length equals 14 residues. Germline assignment: CDR1 LNHDA and CDR2 SQIVND (reference sequence). The CDR3 loop reads CASSYGAPNEKLFF. The DNA for the CDR3 is TGTGCCAGTAGTTACGGAGCGCCTAATGAAAAACTGTTTTTT.

This clone was seen a few times. The chain joins TRBV18 to TRBJ1-1; D ambiguous. The CDR3 is 15 amino acids. Germline V gene data show CDR1 as KGHSH and CDR2 as LQKENI. V was cut by 5 bases and J by 1 base, with 14 bases left in between. CDR3 loop: CASSTSSGSNTEAFF. The CDR3, as DNA: TGTGCCAGCTCAACTAGCTCGGGATCGAACACTGAAGCTTTCTTT.

The rearrangement joins TRBV19 to TRBJ2-2, with 10 bases identical to TRBD2. The CDR3 runs 15 residues. In germline, CDR1 is LNHDA, CDR2 SQIVND (reference sequence). V trimming: 9 bases; J trimming: 3 bases; junction bases outside the gene matches: 7. This CDR3 reads CASRLAGAYTGELFF. CDR3 bases: TGTGCCAGCCGGCTAGCGGGAGCCTACACCGGGGAGCTGTTTTTT.

This clone was seen a handful of times. J is TRBJ1-2 and V is TRBV19, with a possible D match to TRBD1 (5 bases). The CDR3 extends over 13 amino acids. The germline CDR1 and CDR2 sequences are LNHDA and SQIVND (reference sequence). Trimming took 5 bases from V and 8 from J, leaving 15 bases between them. The CDR3 protein is CASSQTAQGGYTF. The CDR3 DNA sequence: TGTGCCAGTAGTCAGACAGCCCAGGGAGGCTACACCTTC. The full variable domain, completed using reference TRBV19 and TRBJ1-2, is DGGITQSPKYLFRKEGQNVTLSCEQNLNHDAMYWYRQDPGQGLRLIYYSQIVNDFQKGDIAEGYSVSREKKESFPLTVTSAQKNPTAFYLCASSQTAQGGYTFGSGTRLTVV.

This clone showed up just once. The rearrangement links TRBV5-6 to TRBJ2-1, with 10 nucleotides matching TRBD1. Trimming removed 4 bases from V and 4 bases from J; junction bases left unmatched: 5. This CDR3 is 15 amino acids long. The germline V gene has CDR1 SGHDT and CDR2 YYEEEE. In nucleotides, the CDR3 is TGTGCCAGCAGCCTTTGGGACAGGGGTTACAATGAGCAGTTCTTC. It translates to CASSLWDRGYNEQFF.

The chain uses TRBV2 and TRBJ2-1; no definite D call. The ends were cut back, 6 bases at V and 8 bases at J, with 5 bases in the middle. The CDR3 contains 10 residues. Looked up from germline, CDR1 is SNHLY and CDR2 is FYNNEI. For the CDR3, the DNA is TGTGCCAGCAGGGGGTATGAGCAGTTCTTC. Its translation is CASRGYEQFF.

The chain links TRBV6-1 to TRBJ2-6; D perhaps matches TRBD1 (5 bases). CDR3 size: 17 residues. Germline CDR1 and CDR2: MNHNS and SASEGT. Between the trimmed V and J ends, which lost 2 bases and 2 bases, there was a span of 13 bases. CDR3 nucleotides: TGTGCCAGCAGTGAATCCTTTTTAGGGGCTGGGGCCAACGTCCTGACTTTC. Its protein is CASSESFLGAGANVLTF.

The table lists this clone with a few counts. The chain is built from TRBV7-9 and TRBJ2-7, with TRBD1 matching 8 bases. After removal of 5 bases from V and 6 bases from J, the junction contained 6 bases not matched to a gene. The CDR3 is 13 amino acids. Germline V gene lookup returns CDR1 SEHNR and CDR2 FQNEAQ (reference sequence). CDR3 DNA: TGTGCCAGCAGCCAGGACAGGGAAGGCGAGCAGTACTTC. This codes for CASSQDREGEQYF.

This clone showed up just a few times. This chain connects TRBV4-1 to TRBJ1-4; D remains unclear. V lost 8 bases and J 4 bases, leaving 11 bases between the germline ends. Germline V gives CDR1 MGHRA, CDR2 YSYEKL. The CDR3 runs 13 residues. In DNA, the CDR3 is TGCGCCAGCTCGACGGTACTTAATGAAAAACTGTTTTTT. Its protein product is CASSTVLNEKLFF.

This chain links TRBV19 with TRBJ2-5; weak D call: TRBD2 (6 bases). CDR3 length: 16 amino acids. V was clipped by 3 bases and J by 4 bases, with 18 bases between them. Germline V CDR1 and CDR2: LNHDA, SQIVND (reference sequence). In nucleotides, the CDR3 is TGTGCCAGTAGTATCTCCCATCTCCCGGGACTAGAGACCCAGTACTTC. Translating gives CASSISHLPGLETQYF.

The sample holds one count of this clone. The chain uses TRBV9 and TRBJ2-1; 8 positions match TRBD2. The CDR3 is 15 residues long. Germline V gene lookup returns CDR1 SGDLS and CDR2 YYNGEE. V was clipped by 2 bases and J by 6 bases; unmatched bases: 7. CDR3 residues: CASSVILAAANEQFF. CDR3 DNA: TGTGCCAGCAGCGTGATACTAGCGGCTGCCAATGAGCAGTTCTTC.

CDR3 loop: CASSPSALAGSYEQYF. CDR3 in DNA: TGTGCCAGCAGTCCCTCCGCGCTAGCGGGATCCTACGAGCAGTACTTC. The gene calls are TRBV28 and TRBJ2-7, with 9 bases identical to TRBD2. CDR3 size: 16 residues. CDR1 is MDHEN, CDR2 SYDVKM, per germline. Unmatched junction bases numbered 9, after V lost 5 bases and J lost 1 base.

The chain joins TRBV20-1 to TRBJ2-7; TRBD1 might be the D (5 bases). V lost 6 bases and J lost 4, with 10 bases in between. CDR3 size: 11 residues. Germline loops: CDR1 DFQATT, CDR2 SNEGSKA (reference sequence). The CDR3 region is CSARQQYEQYF. Written as DNA, the CDR3 is TGCAGTGCAAGACAGCAATACGAGCAGTACTTC.

The chain uses TRBV7-2 and TRBJ1-6; tentatively, D is TRBD1 (5 bases). CDR1 is SGHTA and CDR2 is FQGNSA in the germline V gene. Trimming took off 8 bases at V and 2 bases at J, with 19 bases between the two ends. This CDR3 contains 17 residues. CDR3 bases: TGTGCCAGCCGCCGGCATCAGGGAAGCCCCTATAATTCACCCCTCCACTTT. It codes for CASRRHQGSPYNSPLHF.

V usage is TRBV19 and J usage is TRBJ1-1, with D unclear. The CDR3 contains 14 residues. Germline loops: CDR1 LNHDA, CDR2 SQIVND (reference sequence). Trimming stripped 5 bases from V and 1 base from J, with 11 bases between. CDR3 protein: CASSSGPANTEAFF. Here the CDR3 DNA reads TGTGCCAGTAGTTCAGGACCGGCGAACACTGAAGCTTTCTTT.

In this sample, this clone turned up a few times. The gene calls are TRBV2 and TRBJ2-3, with no clear D. The germline V gene has CDR1 SNHLY and CDR2 FYNNEI. The V and J ends lost 6 bases and 2 bases respectively, with 12 bases between them. CDR3 size: 14 residues. The CDR3 DNA follows: TGTGCCAGCAGACCGAATGATATCACAGATACGCAGTATTTT. Its translation: CASRPNDITDTQYF.

This clone was detected only a few times. The chain links TRBV18 to TRBJ2-1; 7 positions match TRBD2. The V segment lost 0 bases and the J segment 6 bases; nucleotides outside the gene matches: 8. Germline V gives CDR1 KGHSH, CDR2 LQKENI. The CDR3 is made up of 16 amino acids. The CDR3 DNA follows: TGTGCCAGCTCACCACCGGGACTACCCACAACCAATGAGCAGTTCTTC. This gives the protein CASSPPGLPTTNEQFF.